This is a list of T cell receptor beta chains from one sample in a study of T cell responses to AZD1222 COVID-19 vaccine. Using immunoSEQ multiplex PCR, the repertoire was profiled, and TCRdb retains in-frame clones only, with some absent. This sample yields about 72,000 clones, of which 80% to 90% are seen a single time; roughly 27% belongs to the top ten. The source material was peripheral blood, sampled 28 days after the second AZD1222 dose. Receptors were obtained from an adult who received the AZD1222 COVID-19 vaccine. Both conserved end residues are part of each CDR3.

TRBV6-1,CASSEGQGAWSSEQYF
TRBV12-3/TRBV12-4,CASSQKTEAFF
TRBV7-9,CASLRDYQETQYF
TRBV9,CASSVRGEYMNEQFF
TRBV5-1,CASSLETGTGGESAFF
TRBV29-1,CSVHPSAYEQYF
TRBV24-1,CATSDLVTSADTQYF
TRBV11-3,CASSPLTGNPSYNEQFF
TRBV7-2,CASSIGQGWETQYF
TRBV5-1,CASSLGASGIGDTQYF
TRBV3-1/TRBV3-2,CASSRGVGTEAFF
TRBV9,CASSVEAPGANVLTF
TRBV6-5,CASNHLTGTHF
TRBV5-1,CASSFDRLGPYEQYF
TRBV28,CASSLGGTGPYEQYF
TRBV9,CASSVSSGQGNGYTF
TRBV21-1,CASSNSTPTRGYGYTF
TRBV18,CASSPDREYGYTF
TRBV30,CAWSGTGIGYTF
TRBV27,CASSSGDSAYYGYTF
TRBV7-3,CASSPGDRFSGDEQFF
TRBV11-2,CASSLDSIGTLQETQYF
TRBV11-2,CASSLDRGSGNTIYF
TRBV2,CASSELGSKPQHF
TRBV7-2,CASSLGGRYEQYF
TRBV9,CASSAGPLIASGELFF
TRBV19,CASSTTANTGELFF
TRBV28,CASSTLRGIKSNQPQHF
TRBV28,CASALAAYGYTF
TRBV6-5,CATRGGGNQPQHF
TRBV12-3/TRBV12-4,CAGTTGPGNTIYF
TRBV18,CASSPGYEQYF
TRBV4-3,CASSQEHRRNQPQHF
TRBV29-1,CSSPGTGYYNEQFF
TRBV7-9,CASSFLKGARTEAFF
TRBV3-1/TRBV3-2,CASSQDTSGAYNEQFF
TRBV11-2,CASSPRGDSYQPQHF
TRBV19,CASSDRLNTEAFF
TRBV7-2,CASSLARQGVYGYTF
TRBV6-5,CASGGQRDGNQPQHF
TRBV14,CASSQLAGRNTGELFF
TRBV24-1,CATSGGGGMQYF
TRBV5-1,CASSSSRGSEKLFF
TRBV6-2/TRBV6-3,CASSYSTWDTQYF
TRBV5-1,CASSLVLGGDNTGELFF